The 23 T cell receptor beta chains given below trace back to one sample, sequenced in a study of blood T cell repertoires in COVID-19 (dated by TCRdb to 2019 to 2021). The library relied on the immunoSEQ multiplex PCR assay. Here the immuneACCESS table is served through TCRdb, limited to in-frame sequences with V and J called. Missing clones are a known gap in these copies; in checked studies unresolved V genes cover under half, and the rest lacks a known reason. Recorded for this sample are some 76,000 clones; about 81% of them occurred a single time. The top ten clones comprise 25% to 30% of the sample. The source material was peripheral blood. The receptor source for this set is a human donor in a cohort sampled during active COVID-19.

V gene TRBV6-5 combines with J gene TRBJ1-6; 8 positions agree with TRBD1. The CDR3 runs 15 residues. CDR1 and CDR2 from the germline V gene are MNHEY and SVGAGI. The V gene end was trimmed by 2 bases and the J gene end by 9 bases; junction bases not matched to a gene: 6. CDR3 region: CASSYLDRGTSPLHF. Here the CDR3 DNA reads TGTGCCAGCAGTTACCTCGACAGGGGAACTTCACCCCTCCACTTT.

The V and J genes are TRBV28 and TRBJ1-4; D not resolved. Germline lookup yields CDR1 MDHEN and CDR2 SYDVKM. V was clipped by 1 base and J by 0 bases, with 6 bases between them. The CDR3 has 15 residues. The CDR3, as DNA: TGTGCCAGCAGTTTATTCGGAGCAACTAATGAAAAACTGTTTTTT. It translates to CASSLFGATNEKLFF.

This clone was picked up one time. This rearrangement joins TRBV5-6 to TRBJ1-6; unclear D gene. This CDR3 region has 13 residues. Germline CDR1 and CDR2: SGHDT and YYEEEE. Trimming cost V 4 bases and J 10 bases, with 12 bases left between them. The CDR3 here is CASSVLLGSPLHF. DNA of the CDR3: TGTGCCAGCAGCGTACTACTCGGATCACCCCTCCACTTT.

This chain connects TRBV2 to TRBJ1-5; D might be TRBD1 (6 bases). Between the trimmed V and J ends, which lost 5 bases and 3 bases, there was a span of 11 bases. This CDR3 is 14 amino acids long. From germline, CDR1 is SNHLY and CDR2 FYNNEI. Here the CDR3 DNA reads TGTGCCAGCAGTCTTGACAGGTTCAATCAGCCCCAGCATTTT. It yields the protein CASSLDRFNQPQHF.

CDR3 DNA: TGTGCCAGCAGCCGGGACAGGGCCCTCTCCTACGAGCAGTACTTC. This sequence encodes CASSRDRALSYEQYF. The chain recombines TRBV6-5 with TRBJ2-7; 9 bases agree with TRBD1. This CDR3 spans 15 amino acids. Germline V gene sequence: CDR1 MNHEY, CDR2 SVGAGI. V lost 6 bases and J lost 0; bases outside the gene matches: 6.

The J gene is TRBJ1-2, the V gene TRBV3-1 (or the pseudogene TRBV3-2), with D perhaps matching TRBD1 (5 bases). With 1 base removed from V and 0 bases from J, the gap between germline ends came to 12 bases. Germline assignment: CDR1 LGHDT and CDR2 YNNKEL (reference sequence). This CDR3 is built from 16 residues. This CDR3 reads CASSQAGQAPNYGYTF. CDR3 DNA sequence: TGTGCCAGCAGCCAAGCAGGGCAGGCCCCTAACTATGGCTACACCTTC.

The rearrangement uses TRBV11-3 and TRBJ2-1, with 8 bases that match TRBD2. The CDR3 contains 13 residues. Germline values: CDR1 SGHNT, CDR2 YENEEA. V trimming: 5 bases; J trimming: 11 bases; junction bases outside the gene matches: 8. The CDR3 nucleotides are TGTGCCAGCAGCACGGGAGGGCGGGGGCAGCAGTTCTTC. Amino acids: CASSTGGRGQQFF.

The chain uses TRBV5-1 and TRBJ1-1, with 8 bases that match TRBD1. CDR3 length: 14 amino acids. Germline loops: CDR1 SGHRS, CDR2 YFSETQ. Trimming cost V 4 bases and J 6 bases; bases outside gene matches: 8. CDR3 nucleotide sequence: TGCGCCAGCAGCGATACAGGGGGGACGGCTGAAGCTTTCTTT. It translates to CASSDTGGTAEAFF.

The chain carries TRBV5-6 and TRBJ2-5, with 14 bases that match TRBD2. This CDR3 has 16 residues. Germline V lookup: CDR1 SGHDT, CDR2 YYEEEE. V shed 4 bases, J shed 5 bases, and the junction held 7 bases outside the gene matches. The CDR3 nucleotides read TGTGCCAGCAGCCCGGGACTAGCGGGGGTCCGGGAGACCCAGTACTTC. This codes for CASSPGLAGVRETQYF.

The chain links TRBV5-1 to TRBJ2-3, with a possible D match to TRBD1 (5 bases). Trimming left V 6 bases short and J 1 base short, with 15 bases between. Germline CDR1 SGHRS, CDR2 YFSETQ. The length of the CDR3 is 15 residues. CDR3: CASIPEGHRTDTQYF. For the CDR3, the DNA is TGCGCCAGCATTCCTGAAGGACACCGCACAGATACGCAGTATTTT.

This chain joins TRBV28 and TRBJ2-7; D remains ambiguous. The V end lost 7 bases, the J end lost 1 base, and 20 bases lay between the germline ends. The germline V gene has CDR1 MDHEN and CDR2 SYDVKM. The CDR3 contains 16 residues. CDR3 amino acids: CASTAGLTLGSYEQYF. The CDR3 DNA reads TGTGCCAGCACCGCCGGTCTCACCCTCGGGTCCTACGAGCAGTACTTC.

The chain has TRBV7-2 and TRBJ2-5, with a tentative D call TRBD2 (5 bases). The CDR3 has 14 amino acids. From germline, CDR1 is SGHTA and CDR2 FQGNSA. V was shortened by 5 bases and J by 3 bases, with 13 bases between the two germline ends. As DNA, the CDR3 is TGTGCCAGCAGCCTTCTAGCAAGCAAAGAGACCCAGTACTTC. Its translation is CASSLLASKETQYF.

This clone showed up just once. CDR3 DNA sequence: TGTGCCAGCAGCTTAATGGGGGGAGAGAACACTGAAGCTTTCTTT. This translates into CASSLMGGENTEAFF. V is TRBV7-3 and J is TRBJ1-1; possible D gene TRBD1, 5 bases. In germline, CDR1 is SGHTA, CDR2 FQGTGA. The V gene lost 1 base and the J gene lost 1 base, with 10 bases spanning the gap. This CDR3 spans 15 amino acids.

This clone was seen once. The rearrangement uses TRBV7-9 and TRBJ1-5, with 7 bases that match TRBD1. Germline CDR1 SEHNR, CDR2 FQNEAQ (reference sequence). The CDR3 covers 14 residues. Trimming removed 3 bases from V and 3 bases from J; junction bases left unmatched: 2. The CDR3 is CASSFTGDNQPQHF. DNA of the CDR3: TGTGCCAGCAGCTTTACAGGGGACAATCAGCCCCAGCATTTT.

V usage is TRBV6-2 or TRBV6-3 and J usage is TRBJ1-6; a weak D match, TRBD1 (5 bases). V dropped 4 bases and J dropped 4 bases, with 14 bases sitting between them. Germline assignment: CDR1 MNHEY and CDR2 SVGEGT. This CDR3 region has 16 residues. The CDR3 region has the DNA TGTGCCAGCAGTTCACTCCAGGGAGGTTATAATTCACCCCTCCACTTT. Its protein product is CASSSLQGGYNSPLHF.

The chain carries TRBV12-3 or TRBV12-4 and TRBJ1-1; D is unresolved. V was trimmed by 8 bases and J by 0 bases, leaving 10 bases between them. The CDR3 is made up of 13 amino acids. The CDR3 spells CASGRNMNTEAFF. The CDR3 bases are TGTGCCAGCGGCAGGAACATGAACACTGAAGCTTTCTTT.

This clone has just a few counts. The chain is built from TRBV9 and TRBJ1-4; TRBD1 might be the D (6 bases). CDR1 is SGDLS, CDR2 YYNGEE, per germline. This CDR3 has 16 residues. V lost 0 bases and J 7 bases, leaving 16 bases between the germline ends. CDR3 sequence (DNA): TGTGCCAGCAGCGTAGCTACCGGGGGGCAGGCTGAAAAACTGTTTTTT. The encoded protein is CASSVATGGQAEKLFF.

The V and J genes are TRBV27 and TRBJ1-1; 7 nucleotides match TRBD1. This CDR3 comprises 14 residues. The V and J ends lost 5 bases and 5 bases, in that order; junction bases with no gene match: 8. Germline CDR1 and CDR2: MNHEY and SMNVEV (reference sequence). The CDR3 DNA sequence: TGTGCCAGCAGTCTAGACAGGGTGGGGACTGAAGCTTTCTTT. Translating it yields CASSLDRVGTEAFF.

Note on this clone: A junction boundary mismatches the germline segment, possibly from a read error. The chain is built from TRBV30 and TRBJ1-4; TRBD1 matches 7 bases. The CDR3 has 15 residues. CDR1 and CDR2 from the germline V gene are GTSNPN and SVGIG (reference sequence). CDR3 bases: TGTGCCTGGAGTGTCGAGACAGGGATAAATGAAGAACTGTTTTTT. Amino acids: CAWSVETGINEELFF.

The J gene is TRBJ1-1, the V gene TRBV19; weak D call: TRBD1 (6 bases). Trimming removed 3 bases from V and 5 bases from J, with 13 bases in between. Germline-derived CDR1 and CDR2 are LNHDA and SQIVND (reference sequence). This CDR3 spans 14 amino acids. For the CDR3, the DNA is TGTGCCAGTAGTATTGAAGGGGGTGGAACTGAAGCTTTCTTT. Its translation is CASSIEGGGTEAFF.

The chain joins TRBV29-1 to TRBJ1-1, with D possibly matching TRBD1 (5 bases). The V and J ends lost 2 bases and 8 bases respectively, with 9 bases between them. The germline CDR1 and CDR2 sequences are SQVTM and ANQGSEA. The CDR3 is 11 residues long. CDR3 region: CSVELRGEAFF. Written as DNA, the CDR3 is TGCAGCGTTGAATTGCGGGGGGAAGCTTTCTTT.

The rearrangement uses TRBV28 and TRBJ2-7; 7 bases are a match to TRBD1. The CDR3 runs 14 residues. The germline V gene encodes CDR1 MDHEN and CDR2 SYDVKM. The ends lost 5 bases at V and 2 bases at J; junction bases unmatched: 6. This CDR3 reads CASSPRDSTYEQYF. The CDR3 coding sequence is TGTGCCAGCAGTCCCAGGGACAGTACCTACGAGCAGTACTTC.

This chain connects TRBV7-8 to TRBJ2-3, with 9 bases fitting TRBD2. V shed 5 bases, J shed 8 bases, and the junction held 11 bases outside the gene matches. CDR1 and CDR2 (germline): SGHVS, FQNEAQ. The CDR3 is 15 amino acids. The CDR3 loop reads CASSLRDSGGPTQYF. CDR3 coding DNA: TGTGCCAGCAGCCTTCGGGATAGCGGGGGCCCTACGCAGTATTTT.